The rows below give T cell receptor beta chains drawn from one sample of a study of CD8 T cells in ankylosing spondylitis. One entry per CDR3 protein, called by TCRdb with MiXCR from the 5' RACE reads. The table lists about 500,000 distinct CDR3 sequences, roughly 5% of them singletons. The sample comprised blood, either unsorted or a sorted T cell fraction (not recorded which). These receptors all come from a male donor with ankylosing spondylitis. CDR3s include the opening cysteine and the closing phenylalanine or tryptophan. The D gene is left open where the match is weak. Some rows mark clone size as missing; the rest say once, few, many or name a class of expanded clone.

abundance: many; d_gene: -; v_gene: TRBV7-9; j_gene: TRBJ1-1; CDR3nt: TGCGCCAGCAGCTTGGTTGAAGGCGCTGAAGCTTTCTTT; CDR3aa: CASSLVEGAEAFF
abundance: few; d_gene: -; v_gene: TRBV11-2; j_gene: TRBJ1-1; CDR3nt: TGTGCCAGCAGCTTTCAGGGTGCTGAAGCTTTCTTT; CDR3aa: CASSFQGAEAFF
abundance: many; d_gene: TRBD2; v_gene: TRBV10-3; j_gene: TRBJ2-5; CDR3nt: TGTGCCATCAGATCGGGACTAGCGAGGGAGACCCAGTACTTC; CDR3aa: CAIRSGLARETQYF
abundance: many; d_gene: -; v_gene: TRBV5-1; j_gene: TRBJ1-1; CDR3nt: TGCGCCAGCGGCCGGGAGAACACTGAAGCTTTCTTT; CDR3aa: CASGRENTEAFF
abundance: many; d_gene: -; v_gene: TRBV12-3/TRBV12-4; j_gene: TRBJ1-2; CDR3nt: TGTGCCAGCACAGCAACCGGTCCTAACTATGGCTACACCTTC; CDR3aa: CASTATGPNYGYTF
abundance: many; d_gene: TRBD1; v_gene: TRBV20-1; j_gene: TRBJ2-7; CDR3nt: TGCAGTGCTTCCCGGGACAGGGGAAACTACGAGCAGTACTTC; CDR3aa: CSASRDRGNYEQYF
abundance: many; d_gene: TRBD2; v_gene: TRBV10-3; j_gene: TRBJ2-1; CDR3nt: TGTGCCATCGACACTAGCGGGATTGGCAATGAGCAGTTCTTC; CDR3aa: CAIDTSGIGNEQFF
abundance: many; d_gene: -; v_gene: TRBV5-1; j_gene: TRBJ2-7; CDR3nt: TGCGCCAGCAGCTTCGGACGACAGTACGAGCAGTACTTC; CDR3aa: CASSFGRQYEQYF
abundance: many; d_gene: -; v_gene: TRBV9; j_gene: TRBJ2-7; CDR3nt: TGTGCCAGCAGCGTAGGGGGGAACTCCTACGAGCAGTACTTC; CDR3aa: CASSVGGNSYEQYF
abundance: many; d_gene: TRBD2; v_gene: TRBV9; j_gene: TRBJ2-2; CDR3nt: TGTGCCAGCAGCGTGGGACTAGCGGGAGTCACCGGGGAGCTGTTTTTT; CDR3aa: CASSVGLAGVTGELFF
abundance: many; d_gene: -; v_gene: TRBV6-5; j_gene: TRBJ1-2; CDR3nt: TGTGCCAGCAGTTACGGGCCAGAGGGTGGCTACACCTTC; CDR3aa: CASSYGPEGGYTF
abundance: few; d_gene: -; v_gene: TRBV18; j_gene: TRBJ2-2; CDR3nt: TGTGCCAGCTCACCAGGACATATCGCGAACACCGGGGAGCTGTTTTTT; CDR3aa: CASSPGHIANTGELFF
abundance: many; d_gene: TRBD1; v_gene: TRBV7-2; j_gene: TRBJ1-5; CDR3nt: TGTGCCAGCAGCTTCCAGGGGGGGGCTAGGCAGCCCCAGCATTTT; CDR3aa: CASSFQGGARQPQHF
abundance: few; d_gene: -; v_gene: TRBV11-2; j_gene: TRBJ2-5; CDR3nt: TGTGCCAGCAGTCCGCGGTTCGCGGGCCCCTTCGGGGAGACCCAGTACTTC; CDR3aa: CASSPRFAGPFGETQYF
abundance: few; d_gene: -; v_gene: TRBV28; j_gene: TRBJ2-7; CDR3nt: TGTGCCAGCACTCTGACGGACCGCTACGAGCAGTACTTC; CDR3aa: CASTLTDRYEQYF
abundance: many; d_gene: -; v_gene: TRBV4-3; j_gene: TRBJ1-1; CDR3nt: TGCGCCAGCAGCCGCAGGCCCGCAGGGATGAACACTGAAGCTTTCTTT; CDR3aa: CASSRRPAGMNTEAFF
abundance: -; d_gene: -; v_gene: TRBV12-3/TRBV12-4; j_gene: TRBJ2-1; CDR3nt: TGTGCCAGCACCGGGCTGACGGCCTACAATGAGCAGTTCTTC; CDR3aa: CASTGLTAYNEQFF